A selection of T cell receptor beta chains follows, all from one sample in a study of glioma-infiltrating T cells after dendritic cell vaccination. Measured with immunoSEQ multiplex PCR; TCRdb has only the in-frame clones, and not every one. Of 99,000 or so clones detected, around 89% appear once; the ten largest clones hold roughly 2.8%. Sequenced material: blood, taken after dendritic cell vaccination. The origin of the receptors is a human donor with glioblastoma. Each CDR3 is given with its conserved first and last residue. The D gene is left open where the match is weak. Only part of the rows carry a size: once, few, many, or a class if the clone is expanded.

V gene	J gene	clone size	D gene	CDR3 DNA	CDR3 protein
TRBV4-1	TRBJ2-1	.	TRBD2	TGCGCCAGCAGCCAAGATCAGGGACTAGCGGGCTATAAGGCGAACAATGAGCAGTTCTTC	CASSQDQGLAGYKANNEQFF
TRBV7-8	TRBJ1-2	.	TRBD1	TGTGCCAGCAGCTTAAGGATGCTGACAGGGGGCCGGAGAGATGGCTACACCTTC	CASSLRMLTGGRRDGYTF
TRBV15	TRBJ1-2	.	.	TGTGCCACCAGCAGAGATGCGGGGGGCCGGTATGGCTACACCTTC	CATSRDAGGRYGYTF
TRBV4-3	TRBJ1-1	.	.	TGCGCCAGCAGCCAACTCTCCGGTTCTGAAGCTTTCTTT	CASSQLSGSEAFF
TRBV6-1	TRBJ1-4	.	TRBD1	TGTGCCAGCAGTGAATTCCACCGAAGGACAGGGGGGGAAAAACTGTTTTTT	CASSEFHRRTGGEKLFF
TRBV5-6	TRBJ2-2	.	.	TGTGCCAGCAGCTTGGGAGTGAACACCGGGGAGCTGTTTTTT	CASSLGVNTGELFF
TRBV6-5	TRBJ2-7	.	TRBD2	TGTGCCAGAATGAGGCGGGGGAGCTCCTACGAGCAGTACTTC	CARMRRGSSYEQYF
TRBV5-4	TRBJ1-3	.	TRBD1	TGTGCCAGCAGCCCACAGGGGGCGGGAGGAAACACCATATATTTT	CASSPQGAGGNTIYF
TRBV11-3	TRBJ2-7	.	TRBD2	TGTGCCAGCAGCTTCAGCGGGGCCGCCGGGTCCTACGAGCAGTACTTC	CASSFSGAAGSYEQYF
TRBV7-2	TRBJ1-2	few	.	TGTGCCAGCAGCCTGGGACTCCTCCCCGATGGCTACACCTTC	CASSLGLLPDGYTF
TRBV30	TRBJ1-3	.	TRBD1	TGTGCCTGGACGGCGGGACAGGGCAATCAGGGTGGAAACACCATATATTTT	CAWTAGQGNQGGNTIYF
TRBV30	TRBJ1-2	.	TRBD1	TGTGCCTGGGCAGGTGACAGGGGGCTTGGTGGCTACACCTTC	CAWAGDRGLGGYTF
TRBV9	TRBJ2-7	.	TRBD1	TGTGCCAGCAGCGTAGGGGGACAGGGATCTTACGAGCAGTACTTC	CASSVGGQGSYEQYF
TRBV19	TRBJ1-6	.	.	TGTGCCAGTAAAGTAGATTCACCCCTCCACTTT	CASKVDSPLHF
TRBV4-1	TRBJ1-2	once	TRBD1	TGCGCCAGCAGCCTCGGTAACAGGGGATATGGCTACACCTTC	CASSLGNRGYGYTF
TRBV6-5	TRBJ1-6	.	TRBD1	TGTGCCAGCAGTTACGACAGGGACAGTTCACCCCTCCACTTT	CASSYDRDSSPLHF
TRBV29-1	TRBJ2-1	.	TRBD2	TGCAGCGTTTACGGGGGGTACAGCTCCTACAATGAGCAGTTCTTC	CSVYGGYSSYNEQFF
TRBV27	TRBJ1-1	.	.	TGTGCCAGCAGTTTCGGCAGGAATAGTGAAGCTTTCTTT	CASSFGRNSEAFF
TRBV6-6	TRBJ1-2	.	.	TGTGCCAGCAGCGACGTGGGAGGTGGCGGCTACACCTTC	CASSDVGGGGYTF
TRBV9	TRBJ2-1	once	.	TGTGCCAGCAGCGTAGGAGTGTCCTACAATGAGCAGTTCTTC	CASSVGVSYNEQFF
TRBV27	TRBJ2-2	once	TRBD2	TGTGCCAGCAGAACCTTGGAGCGGGAGTACGCGAACACCGGGGAGCTGTTTTTT	CASRTLEREYANTGELFF
TRBV11-2	TRBJ1-2	.	TRBD1	TGTGCCAGCAGCCGCCAGGGACAGGGTACGAAGGGCTACACCTTC	CASSRQGQGTKGYTF
TRBV2	TRBJ1-6	.	.	TGTGCCAGCAGTGATTCAACAGGAGTGTCACCCCTCCACTTT	CASSDSTGVSPLHF
TRBV5-1	TRBJ1-1	once	.	TGCGCCAGCAGCATTCGAGGTCCCGGCGGCACTGAAGCTTTCTTT	CASSIRGPGGTEAFF
TRBV5-1	TRBJ2-2	once	.	TGCGCCAGCAGCTTGGTGGCGTCAGGGGACACCGGGGAGCTGTTTTTT	CASSLVASGDTGELFF
TRBV7-8	TRBJ1-1	.	.	TGTGCCAGCAGCTTCCGGGGTTCGTCGGTGAACACTGAAGCTTTCTTT	CASSFRGSSVNTEAFF
TRBV5-1	TRBJ1-3	.	.	TGCGCCAGCAGCTTGGGCACAGGTACTGGAAACACCATATATTTT	CASSLGTGTGNTIYF
TRBV6-5	TRBJ2-3	.	TRBD1	TGTGCCAGCCGACAGGGGCTCACAGATACGCAGTATTTT	CASRQGLTDTQYF
TRBV18	TRBJ2-7	once	.	TGTGCCAGCTCACCAAGTAGCGGAACCTCCTACGAGCAGTACTTC	CASSPSSGTSYEQYF
TRBV6-1	TRBJ2-7	.	.	TGTGCCAGCACCCCCTCCCCAGGTCTCAGCGAGCAGTACTTC	CASTPSPGLSEQYF
TRBV5-1	TRBJ2-5	.	TRBD1	TGCGCCAGCAGCTTGGCACAGGGGGCTGGGGAGACCCAGTACTTC	CASSLAQGAGETQYF
TRBV5-1	TRBJ2-3	few	TRBD1	TGCGCCAGCAGCCTTGCCGGGACAGGGGCTTCAGATACGCAGTATTTT	CASSLAGTGASDTQYF
TRBV18	TRBJ1-1	.	TRBD1	TGTGCCAGCTCCCCCAGGGACAGATCCACTGAAGCTTTCTTT	CASSPRDRSTEAFF
TRBV11-1	TRBJ2-7	.	.	TGTGCCAGCAGCCAGGGAAGTCCGTCCCTCGAGCAGTACTTC	CASSQGSPSLEQYF
TRBV9	TRBJ2-3	.	.	TGTGCCAGCAGCGCCGGGGGTTCAGACACAGATACGCAGTATTTT	CASSAGGSDTDTQYF
TRBV5-1	TRBJ2-2	.	TRBD2	TGCGCCAGCAGCTTGGGTGCTAGCGGGGCCGGGGAGCTGTTTTTT	CASSLGASGAGELFF
TRBV15	TRBJ1-2	.	.	TGTGCCACCAGCAGAGATCGCGGTTCTAACTATGGCTACACCTTC	CATSRDRGSNYGYTF
TRBV7-7	TRBJ2-1	few	.	TGTGCTAGCAGCCCGACTAGCGTCAGGGGGAGGCAGTTCTTC	CASSPTSVRGRQFF
TRBV7-2	TRBJ1-4	.	.	TGTGCCAGCAGCCCGAGGGGGGGGGCTAATGAAAAACTGTTTTTT	CASSPRGGANEKLFF
TRBV27	TRBJ1-1	.	TRBD1	TGTGCCAGCAGTTGGCTACAGGGGGCTGAAGCTTTCTTT	CASSWLQGAEAFF
TRBV11-3	TRBJ2-2	.	TRBD2	TGTGCCAGCAGCAACTCCCGACTAGCGGGAGTCGCCGGGGAGCTGTTTTTT	CASSNSRLAGVAGELFF
TRBV20-1	TRBJ2-3	.	.	TGCAGTGCGGCCCCTAGGGATACGCAGTATTTT	CSAAPRDTQYF
TRBV5-4	TRBJ2-7	.	TRBD1	TGTGCCAGCAGCAGCCGGGACAGTTACGAGCAGTACTTC	CASSSRDSYEQYF
TRBV2	TRBJ2-5	.	TRBD2	TGTGCCAGCAGCGCCAGTGAGGCGGGAGGGTCAGAGACCCAGTACTTC	CASSASEAGGSETQYF
TRBV21-1	TRBJ2-1	.	.	TGTGCCAGCAGCAAAGAAGGTTCAGCGGGAGGCTCCTACAATGAGCAGTTCTTC	CASSKEGSAGGSYNEQFF
TRBV10-3	TRBJ2-7	once	TRBD1	TGTGCCATCAGTGGGGGACAGGCCTACGAGCAGTACTTC	CAISGGQAYEQYF
TRBV19	TRBJ1-1	.	TRBD1	TGTGCCAGTAGCCTACAGGGGGTTGAAGCTTTCTTT	CASSLQGVEAFF
TRBV10-3	TRBJ1-4	.	TRBD1	TGTGCCACAGCAACAGGGGTCGGAGAAAAACTGTTTTTT	CATATGVGEKLFF
TRBV6-6	TRBJ2-7	.	TRBD1	TGTGCCAGCGCCCCAGGACAGGGACAAGGGCAGTACTTC	CASAPGQGQGQYF
TRBV9	TRBJ2-7	.	.	TGTGCCAGCAGCGTAGCCCTAAGGGGCGAGCAGTACTTC	CASSVALRGEQYF
TRBV5-8	TRBJ1-5	.	TRBD1	TGTGCCAGCAGCTTTCCGGGACAGGGAGGCAATCAGCCCCAGCATTTT	CASSFPGQGGNQPQHF